A single sample is the source of the 27 T cell receptor beta chains below, sequenced in a study of blood T cell repertoires in COVID-19. Sequenced by immunoSEQ multiplex PCR; TCRdb stores in-frame clones only, minus some. The sample has fewer than 95,000 clones, around 67% seen once. Sequenced input: peripheral blood. Receptor source: a man between 65 and 79 years old with COVID-19, enrolled during active disease.

V usage is TRBV14 and J usage is TRBJ2-1; TRBD2 matches 8 bases. V dropped 0 bases and J dropped 4; count of bases not matched to a gene: 8. The CDR3 is 17 residues long. Germline lookup yields CDR1 SGHDN and CDR2 FVKESK. CDR3: CASSQDSSLAVYNEQFF. DNA for the CDR3: TGTGCCAGCAGCCAAGATTCTTCACTAGCGGTATACAATGAGCAGTTCTTC.

The gene calls are TRBV5-1 and TRBJ1-1, with TRBD1 identical over 8 bases. V was pared by 4 bases and J by 6 bases, with 11 bases of the junction left unmatched. The germline V gene encodes CDR1 SGHRS and CDR2 YFSETQ. The CDR3 is made up of 15 amino acids. CDR3 nucleotide sequence: TGCGCCAGCAGCGACTTTCCGGGACAGGCTTCTGAAGCTTTCTTT. Translated, it gives CASSDFPGQASEAFF.

A single count supports this clone. The chain has TRBV29-1 and TRBJ2-5; 7 bases map to TRBD1. Germline lookup yields CDR1 SQVTM and CDR2 ANQGSEA. The CDR3 is 13 residues long. The junction had 5 bases not matched to a gene; V was cut back by 3 bases and J by 4 bases. The chain's CDR3 is CSVDRGKRETQYF. DNA for the CDR3: TGCAGCGTTGACAGGGGGAAGAGAGAGACCCAGTACTTC.

The chain joins TRBV7-2 to TRBJ2-2; D gene ambiguous. The V end was cut by 1 base, the J end by 0 bases, with 6 bases between. This CDR3 spans 15 amino acids. Germline loops: CDR1 SGHTA, CDR2 FQGNSA. The CDR3 DNA reads as TGTGCCAGCAGCTTAGTAGTAGCGAACACCGGGGAGCTGTTTTTT. It is translated as CASSLVVANTGELFF.

The rearrangement links TRBV19 to TRBJ1-5; D uncertain. Per germline, CDR1 LNHDA and CDR2 SQIVND (reference sequence). This CDR3 contains 13 residues. Trimming removed 3 bases from V and 4 bases from J, with 7 bases in between. CDR3: CASSMIGNQPQHF. The CDR3 nucleotides read TGTGCCAGTAGTATGATCGGGAATCAGCCCCAGCATTTT.

This clone was counted a single time. CDR3 loop: CASSRRPETQYF. CDR3 sequence (DNA): TGTGCCAGCAGTAGGCGGCCAGAGACCCAGTACTTC. V gene TRBV6-2 or TRBV6-3 combines with J gene TRBJ2-5; D not resolved. Germline CDR1 is MNHEY and CDR2 is SVGEGT. The CDR3 extends over 12 amino acids. V was cut by 5 bases and J by 4 bases, with 8 bases left in between.

V and J are TRBV24-1 and TRBJ1-5; D is unresolved. V lost 4 bases, J lost 3 bases, and 9 bases lay in between. This CDR3 has 14 residues. Germline values: CDR1 KGHDR, CDR2 SFDVKD. This CDR3 is CATSERAYNQPQHF. In nucleotides, the CDR3 is TGTGCCACCAGTGAGAGGGCGTACAATCAGCCCCAGCATTTT.

Many counts were recorded for this clone. The chain combines TRBV5-6 with TRBJ1-2; D unresolved. The CDR3 consists of 16 residues. V was trimmed by 4 bases and J by 5 bases, leaving 21 bases between them. The germline CDR1 and CDR2 sequences are SGHDT and YYEEEE. The CDR3 loop reads CASSVVLLMQAYGYTF. The CDR3 DNA sequence: TGTGCCAGCAGCGTGGTCCTCCTGATGCAGGCGTATGGCTACACCTTC.

This chain uses TRBV19 with TRBJ1-1; tentatively, D is TRBD1 (5 bases). Trimming removed 3 bases from V and 1 base from J, with 9 bases in between. The germline gives CDR1 LNHDA, CDR2 SQIVND (reference sequence). This CDR3 contains 14 residues. The CDR3 sequence is CASSILTANTEAFF. In DNA form, the CDR3 reads TGTGCCAGTAGTATTTTGACAGCGAACACTGAAGCTTTCTTT.

This chain connects TRBV5-1 to TRBJ1-4, with TRBD1 identical over 8 bases. This CDR3 has 13 residues. Trimming took 5 bases from V and 6 from J; bases not matched to a gene: 3. The germline V gene encodes CDR1 SGHRS and CDR2 YFSETQ. This CDR3 reads CASRDRADEKLFF. The DNA for the CDR3 is TGCGCCAGCAGGGACAGGGCGGATGAAAAACTGTTTTTT.

At least ten counts were recorded for this clone. The rearrangement joins TRBV10-3 to TRBJ1-1; 7 bases are shared with TRBD1. The V segment lost 4 bases and the J segment 0 bases; nucleotides outside the gene matches: 5. Germline-derived CDR1 and CDR2 are ENHRY and SYGVKD. The CDR3 runs to 15 residues. CDR3 amino acids: CAISGSDRVNTEAFF. In DNA form, the CDR3 reads TGTGCCATCAGTGGTTCAGACAGGGTGAACACTGAAGCTTTCTTT.

This chain links TRBV10-3 with TRBJ2-3, with D maybe TRBD1 (7 bases). Germline CDR1 is ENHRY and CDR2 is SYGVKD. The CDR3 consists of 15 residues. V gave up 10 bases and J gave up 2 bases, with 19 bases separating them. CDR3 sequence reads: CATIDREVVTDTQYF. The CDR3 DNA is TGTGCCACCATAGACAGGGAGGTGGTCACAGATACGCAGTATTTT.

The rearrangement uses TRBV19 and TRBJ1-5; 8 bases fit TRBD1. V was pared by 6 bases and J by 5 bases, with 9 bases of the junction left unmatched. The CDR3 is 15 amino acids. CDR1 and CDR2 (germline): LNHDA, SQIVND (reference sequence). The CDR3, as DNA: TGTGCCAGTAGCTACCTACAGGGGGACCATCAGCCCCAGCATTTT. Its protein is CASSYLQGDHQPQHF.

The rearrangement joins TRBV11-2 to TRBJ1-2; D remains unclear. Germline loops: CDR1 SGHAT, CDR2 FQNNGV. This CDR3 has 16 amino acids. Trimming cost V 2 bases and J 4 bases, with 17 bases left between them. The CDR3 region is CASSLNVAQAVYGYTF. As DNA, the CDR3 is TGTGCCAGCAGCTTAAACGTAGCTCAAGCCGTCTATGGCTACACCTTC.

The chain is built from TRBV14 and TRBJ2-1; 8 bases match TRBD2. The CDR3 contains 20 residues. The germline V gene encodes CDR1 SGHDN and CDR2 FVKESK. V was clipped by 1 base and J by 3 bases; unmatched bases: 17. The CDR3 nucleotides are TGTGCCAGCAGCCAAGGAAGATATAGCGGGATTTGGGCTGACTACAATGAGCAGTTCTTC. This encodes CASSQGRYSGIWADYNEQFF. The full variable domain, with the rest looked up from reference TRBV14 and TRBJ2-1, is EAGVTQFPSHSVIEKGQTVTLRCDPISGHDNLYWYRRVMGKEIKFLLHFVKESKQDESGMPNNRFLAERTGGTYSTLKVQPAELEDSGVYFCASSQGRYSGIWADYNEQFFGPGTRLTVL.

This chain connects TRBV7-2 to TRBJ2-5, with TRBD1 matching over 8 bases. The germline CDR1 and CDR2 sequences are SGHTA and FQGNSA. The CDR3 loop spans 16 amino acids. V shed 1 base and J 2 bases; nucleotides not matched to a gene: 6. CDR3 amino acids: CASSLVIGQGQETQYF. CDR3 sequence (DNA): TGTGCCAGCAGCTTAGTAATTGGACAGGGTCAAGAGACCCAGTACTTC. The full variable domain, its missing parts supplied by reference TRBV7-2 and TRBJ2-5, is GAGVSQSPSNKVTEKGKDVELRCDPISGHTALYWYRQSLGQGLEFLIYFQGNSAPDKSGLPSDRFSAERTGGSVSTLTIQRTQQEDSAVYLCASSLVIGQGQETQYFGPGTRLLVL.

For this clone: A much larger clonotype is one base distant, so this may be a read error. The chain has TRBV7-3 and TRBJ2-2; D may be TRBD1 (6 bases). Germline loops: CDR1 SGHTA, CDR2 FQGTGA. V gave up 4 bases and J gave up 1 base, with 7 bases separating them. This CDR3 is built from 14 residues. The DNA for the CDR3 is TGTGCCAGCAGCTCGGACAGGAACACCGGGGAGCTGTTTTTT. Translated, it gives CASSSDRNTGELFF.

The V gene is TRBV5-5, the J gene TRBJ2-7; D might be TRBD2 (5 bases). Trimming took off 3 bases at V and 3 bases at J, with 16 bases between the two ends. The CDR3 loop spans 15 amino acids. The germline V gene has CDR1 SGHKS and CDR2 YYEKEE (reference sequence). The CDR3 DNA sequence: TGTGCCAGCAGCTCCGACTGGGCGGGCTACTACGAGCAGTACTTC. The encoded protein is CASSSDWAGYYEQYF.

The chain joins TRBV7-6 to TRBJ1-1; TRBD1 matches at 9 bases. Germline V gives CDR1 SGHVS, CDR2 FNYEAQ. This CDR3 comprises 15 residues. V gave up 3 bases and J gave up 1 base; unmatched junction bases: 3. CDR3 loop: CASSFGTGPNTEAFF. In nucleotides, the CDR3 is TGTGCCAGCAGCTTTGGGACAGGGCCGAACACTGAAGCTTTCTTT.

The chain joins TRBV28 to TRBJ1-1, with 8 bases lining up with TRBD1. The CDR3 length is 16 residues. CDR1 MDHEN and CDR2 SYDVKM come from the germline V gene. Trimming cost V 10 bases and J 1 base; bases outside gene matches: 14. The CDR3: CATSSGAGGRNTEAFF. CDR3 DNA sequence: TGTGCCACTTCATCCGGGGCAGGGGGCAGGAACACTGAAGCTTTCTTT.

The chain carries TRBV7-2 and TRBJ1-1; no clear D. CDR3 size: 13 residues. Germline values: CDR1 SGHTA, CDR2 FQGNSA. Trimming removed 3 bases from V and 1 base from J, with 6 bases in between. The CDR3: CASSLSGNTEAFF. The CDR3 nucleotides read TGTGCCAGCAGCTTGTCCGGGAACACTGAAGCTTTCTTT. Using reference TRBV7-2 and TRBJ1-1 for the parts outside the CDR3, the full variable domain is GAGVSQSPSNKVTEKGKDVELRCDPISGHTALYWYRQSLGQGLEFLIYFQGNSAPDKSGLPSDRFSAERTGGSVSTLTIQRTQQEDSAVYLCASSLSGNTEAFFGQGTRLTVV.

The CDR3 here is CASSLVAAEYNEQFF. CDR3 in DNA: TGTGCCAGCAGTTTAGTAGCAGCGGAATACAATGAGCAGTTCTTC. The chain uses TRBV6-2 or TRBV6-3 and TRBJ2-1; maybe TRBD2 (5 bases). Trimming took 4 bases from V and 4 from J, leaving 14 bases between them. The CDR3 is 15 residues long. CDR1 is MNHEY, CDR2 SVGEGT, per germline.

The chain joins TRBV20-1 to TRBJ1-2; D is uncertain. The CDR3 spans 12 residues. Germline V CDR1 and CDR2: DFQATT, SNEGSKA (reference sequence). The ends were cut back, 3 bases at V and 8 bases at J, with 13 bases in the middle. For the CDR3, the DNA is TGCAGTGCTAGTTTTCGAGAACCCGGCTACACCTTC. This translates into CSASFREPGYTF.

The genes are TRBV7-3 and TRBJ2-1, with TRBD2 identical over 9 bases. Germline values: CDR1 SGHTA, CDR2 FQGTGA. The V and J ends lost 2 bases and 7 bases, in that order; junction bases with no gene match: 9. The length of the CDR3 is 16 residues. Written as DNA, the CDR3 is TGTGCCAGCAGCTTATCGGCGGCGGGAGGGCGGAATGAGCAGTTCTTC. This sequence encodes CASSLSAAGGRNEQFF.

The chain couples TRBV28 to TRBJ1-4; TRBD1 matches at 10 bases. This CDR3 comprises 15 residues. Trimming cost V 7 bases and J 8 bases; bases outside gene matches: 10. Germline V CDR1 and CDR2: MDHEN, SYDVKM. CDR3 amino acids: CASISPPGQGEKLFF. As DNA, the CDR3 is TGTGCCAGCATCTCTCCTCCGGGACAGGGGGAAAAACTGTTTTTT.

This clone has just a few counts. CDR3 sequence: CASSPGGVDQNTEAFF. The DNA of the CDR3 is TGTGCCAGCAGCCCCGGGGGGGTGGATCAGAACACTGAAGCTTTCTTT. The chain carries TRBV9 and TRBJ1-1; D is perhaps TRBD1 (5 bases). CDR3 length: 16 amino acids. In germline, CDR1 is SGDLS, CDR2 YYNGEE. The germline V and J ends were trimmed by 4 bases and 1 base, with 17 bases remaining between them.

The rearrangement joins TRBV4-2 to TRBJ1-1; D is possibly TRBD1 (6 bases). This CDR3 region has 15 residues. V was pared by 2 bases and J by 0 bases, with 10 bases between. Germline CDR1 LGHNA, CDR2 YNFKEQ. The CDR3 region is CASSQNTGLNTEAFF. As DNA, the CDR3 is TGTGCCAGCAGCCAAAACACAGGGCTGAACACTGAAGCTTTCTTT.